This T cell receptor beta chain was found in a study of human T cells and chemical hapten exposure. Study overall: The scalp of each patient received a weekly diphenylcyclopropenone dose for the full roughly 26-week study. Whole-study results and caveats: DPC sensitization left the count of TCRs above 1 in 1000 unchanged. Healthy people's immune response may differ from that of the donors, who had alopecia.

As to time point: patch test 2, 6 weeks after DPC sensitization. Indicated treatment: therapeutic diphenylcyclopropenone sensitization with weekly scalp DPC. Total RNA extraction was carried out from unfractionated whole blood. Germline V gene sequence: CDR1 SQVTM, CDR2 ANQGSEA. Trimming stripped 4 bases from V and 3 bases from J, with 14 bases between. This CDR3 comprises 14 residues. The sample holds many counts of this clonotype. Its antigen is currently unknown. TCRdb redid the calling of the RACE reads with MiXCR, one entry per CDR3 protein. The sample records around 99,000 distinct CDR3 sequences, 11% being singletons.

The receptor was isolated from a man aged 40-49 years with alopecia areata. Some clones in this sample may be carry-over from other donors' samples. The chain is built from TRBV29-1 and TRBJ2-3; D possibly corresponds to TRBD2 (6 bases). Material: whole blood, obtained in connection with sensitization to the hapten diphenylcyclopropenone (DPC). CDR3 sequence reads: CSVGQGGSTDTQYF. The CDR3 DNA reads as TGCAGCGTTGGCCAGGGAGGTTCTACAGATACGCAGTATTTT.